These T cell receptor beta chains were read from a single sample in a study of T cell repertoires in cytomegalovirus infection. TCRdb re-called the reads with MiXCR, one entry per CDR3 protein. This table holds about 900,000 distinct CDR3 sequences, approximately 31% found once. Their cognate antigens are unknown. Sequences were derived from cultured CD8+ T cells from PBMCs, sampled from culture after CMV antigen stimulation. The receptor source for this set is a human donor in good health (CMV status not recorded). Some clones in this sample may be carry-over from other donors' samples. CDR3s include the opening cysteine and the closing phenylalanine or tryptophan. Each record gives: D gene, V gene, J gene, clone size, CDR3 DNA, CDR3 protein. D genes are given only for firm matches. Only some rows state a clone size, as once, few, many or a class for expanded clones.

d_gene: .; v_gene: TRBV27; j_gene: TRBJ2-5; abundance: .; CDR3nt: TGTGCCAGCAGTTATACCTCGAGTTTAGAGACCCAGTACTTC; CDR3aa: CASSYTSSLETQYF
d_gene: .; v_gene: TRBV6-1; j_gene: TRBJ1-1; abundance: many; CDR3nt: TGTGCCAGCAGTGAAGACCCCGGGATCGAGATGAACACTGAAGCTTTCTTT; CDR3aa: CASSEDPGIEMNTEAFF
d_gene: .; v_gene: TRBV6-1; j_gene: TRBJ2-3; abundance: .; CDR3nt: TGTGCCAGCAGTTGGGTCTCTACGCGCACAGATACGCAGTATTTT; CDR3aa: CASSWVSTRTDTQYF
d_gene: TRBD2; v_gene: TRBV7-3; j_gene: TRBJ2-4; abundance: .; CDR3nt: TGTGCCAGCAGCTTATCGGGGGGAAGATCCAAAAACATTCAGTACTTC; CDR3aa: CASSLSGGRSKNIQYF
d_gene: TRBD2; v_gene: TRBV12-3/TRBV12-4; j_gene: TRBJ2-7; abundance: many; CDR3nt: TGTGCCAGCAGCCCCGGGCGGGGGTACGAGCAGTACTTC; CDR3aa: CASSPGRGYEQYF
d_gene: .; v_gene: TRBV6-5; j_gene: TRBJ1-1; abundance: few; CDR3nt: TGTGCCAGCAGTTACGGGACCTTAGTAGGATACACTGAAGCTTTCTTT; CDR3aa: CASSYGTLVGYTEAFF
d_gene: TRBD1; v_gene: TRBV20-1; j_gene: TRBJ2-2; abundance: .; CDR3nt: TGCAGTGCTAGTCCCAGGGGGCTCTCACAATCAGAAGAGCTGTCTTTT; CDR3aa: CSASPRGLSQSEELSF
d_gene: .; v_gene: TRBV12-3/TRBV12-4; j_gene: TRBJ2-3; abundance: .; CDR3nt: TGTGCCATCAACCCGGGCAGCAGTTTTAGCACAGATACGCAGTATTTT; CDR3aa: CAINPGSSFSTDTQYF
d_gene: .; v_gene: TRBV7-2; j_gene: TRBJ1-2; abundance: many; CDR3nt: TGTGCCAGCAGGAGTGTGTACAGGGACCGGGTAAATGGCTACACCTTC; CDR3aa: CASRSVYRDRVNGYTF
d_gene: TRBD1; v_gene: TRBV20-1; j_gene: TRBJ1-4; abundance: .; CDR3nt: TGCAGTGCTCCATTGTCGGACAGGGATGAACTGTTTTTT; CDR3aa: CSAPLSDRDELFF
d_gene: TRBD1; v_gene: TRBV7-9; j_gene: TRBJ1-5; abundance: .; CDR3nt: TGTGCCAACAGCCGACAGGGGGGTAATCAGCCCCAGCATTTT; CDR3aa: CANSRQGGNQPQHF
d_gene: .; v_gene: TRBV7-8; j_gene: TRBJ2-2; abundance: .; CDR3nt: TGTGCCAGCAGCTTATCAACAACCGGGGAGCTGTTTTTT; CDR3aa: CASSLSTTGELFF
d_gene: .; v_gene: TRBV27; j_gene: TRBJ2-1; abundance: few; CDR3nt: TGTGCCAGCAGGGGGGATGGGTGGGGATATGAGCAGTTCTTC; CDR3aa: CASRGDGWGYEQFF
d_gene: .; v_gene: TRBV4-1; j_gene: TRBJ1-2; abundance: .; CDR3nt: TGCGCCAGCAGCCAAGCGGTCGGCGGATCCACTAACTATGGCTACACCTTC; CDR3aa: CASSQAVGGSTNYGYTF
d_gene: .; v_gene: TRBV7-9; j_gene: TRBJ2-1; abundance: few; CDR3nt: TGTGCCAGCAGCTGGGAGTCCGGGGCCCGCTCCTACAATGAGCAGTTCTTC; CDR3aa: CASSWESGARSYNEQFF
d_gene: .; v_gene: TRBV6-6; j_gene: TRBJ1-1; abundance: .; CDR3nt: TGTGCCAGCAGTTACTCTGTCGCCTGGGGGGTGGACACTGAAGCTTTCTTT; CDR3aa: CASSYSVAWGVDTEAFF
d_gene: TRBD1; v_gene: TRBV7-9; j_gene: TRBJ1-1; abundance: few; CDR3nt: TGTGCCAGCAGCTCAGCGGACAGGTTACGTTCTTTAGAAAACACTGAAGCTTTCTTT; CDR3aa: CASSSADRLRSLENTEAFF
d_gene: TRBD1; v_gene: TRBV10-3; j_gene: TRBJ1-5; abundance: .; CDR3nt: TGTGCCATCAGCATAACAGGGGGCACTCAGCCCCAGCATTTT; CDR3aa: CAISITGGTQPQHF
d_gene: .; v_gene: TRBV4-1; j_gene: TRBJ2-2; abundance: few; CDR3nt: TGCGCCAGCGGCCATCGGGCTGGGAACACCGGGGAGCTGTTTTTT; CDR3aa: CASGHRAGNTGELFF